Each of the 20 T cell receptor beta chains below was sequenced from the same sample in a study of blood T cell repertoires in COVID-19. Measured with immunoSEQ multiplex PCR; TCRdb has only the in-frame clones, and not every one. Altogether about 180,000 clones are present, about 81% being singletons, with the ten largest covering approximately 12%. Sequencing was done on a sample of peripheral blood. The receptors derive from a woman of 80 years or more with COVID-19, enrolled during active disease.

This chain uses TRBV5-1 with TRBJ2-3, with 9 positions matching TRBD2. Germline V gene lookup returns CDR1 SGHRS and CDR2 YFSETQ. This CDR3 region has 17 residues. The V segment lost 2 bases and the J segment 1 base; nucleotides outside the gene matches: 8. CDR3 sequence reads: CASSLSSRGGGTDTQYF. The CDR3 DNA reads TGCGCCAGCAGCTTATCCTCGCGGGGGGGAGGCACAGATACGCAGTATTTT.

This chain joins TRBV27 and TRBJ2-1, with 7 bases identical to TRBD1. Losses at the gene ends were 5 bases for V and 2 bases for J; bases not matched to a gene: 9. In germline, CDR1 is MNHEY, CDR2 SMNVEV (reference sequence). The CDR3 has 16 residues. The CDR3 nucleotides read TGTGCCAGCAGTCTCGACAGGGTACCTGCCTACAATGAGCAGTTCTTC. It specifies CASSLDRVPAYNEQFF.

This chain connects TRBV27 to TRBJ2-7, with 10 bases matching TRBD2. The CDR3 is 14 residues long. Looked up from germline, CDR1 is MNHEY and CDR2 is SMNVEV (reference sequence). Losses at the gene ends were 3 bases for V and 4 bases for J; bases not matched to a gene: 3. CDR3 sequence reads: CASSFGTSAYEQYF. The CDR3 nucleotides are TGTGCCAGCAGTTTTGGGACTAGCGCTTACGAGCAGTACTTC.

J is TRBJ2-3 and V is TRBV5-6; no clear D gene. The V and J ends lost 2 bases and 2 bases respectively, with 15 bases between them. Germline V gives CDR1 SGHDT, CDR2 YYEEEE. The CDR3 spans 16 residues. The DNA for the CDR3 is TGTGCCAGCAGCTTCGGTACCGCTGCTTCCACAGATACGCAGTATTTT. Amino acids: CASSFGTAASTDTQYF.

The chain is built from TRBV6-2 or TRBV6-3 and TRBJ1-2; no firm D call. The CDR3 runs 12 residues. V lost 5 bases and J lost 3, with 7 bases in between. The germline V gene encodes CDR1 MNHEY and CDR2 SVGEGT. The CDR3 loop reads CASSPSDYGYTF. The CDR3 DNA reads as TGTGCCAGCAGTCCCTCGGACTATGGCTACACCTTC.

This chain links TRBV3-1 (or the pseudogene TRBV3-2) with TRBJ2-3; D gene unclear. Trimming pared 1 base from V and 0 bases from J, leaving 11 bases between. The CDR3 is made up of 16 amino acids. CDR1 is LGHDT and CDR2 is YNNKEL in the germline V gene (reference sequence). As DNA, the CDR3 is TGTGCCAGCAGCCAAGCCAGTTTGAAAAGCACAGATACGCAGTATTTT. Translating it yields CASSQASLKSTDTQYF.

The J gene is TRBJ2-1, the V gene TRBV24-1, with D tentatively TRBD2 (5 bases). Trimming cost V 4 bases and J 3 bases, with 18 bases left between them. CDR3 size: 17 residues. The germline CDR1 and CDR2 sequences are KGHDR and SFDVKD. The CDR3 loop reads CATSEATPGLNYNEQFF. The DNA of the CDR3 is TGTGCCACCAGTGAGGCGACCCCTGGACTGAACTACAATGAGCAGTTCTTC.

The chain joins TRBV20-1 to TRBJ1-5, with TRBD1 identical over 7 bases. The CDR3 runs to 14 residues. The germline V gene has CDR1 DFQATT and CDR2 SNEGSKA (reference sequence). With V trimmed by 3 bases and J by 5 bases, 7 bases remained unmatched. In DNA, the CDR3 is TGCAGTGCTAGTCTGCCAGGGGGTCATCAGCCCCAGCATTTT. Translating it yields CSASLPGGHQPQHF.

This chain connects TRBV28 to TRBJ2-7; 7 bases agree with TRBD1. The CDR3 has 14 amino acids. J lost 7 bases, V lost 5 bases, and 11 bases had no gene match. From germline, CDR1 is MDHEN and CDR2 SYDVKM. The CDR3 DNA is TGTGCCAGCAGTCCCCCGGCAGGGGGTTGGGAGCAGTACTTC. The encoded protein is CASSPPAGGWEQYF.

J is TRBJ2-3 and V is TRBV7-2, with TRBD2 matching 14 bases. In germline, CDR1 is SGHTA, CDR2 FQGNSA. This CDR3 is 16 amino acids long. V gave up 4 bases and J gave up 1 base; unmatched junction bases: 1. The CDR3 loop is CASSWTSGGRTDTQYF. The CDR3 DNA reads TGTGCCAGCAGCTGGACTAGCGGGGGGCGCACAGATACGCAGTATTTT.

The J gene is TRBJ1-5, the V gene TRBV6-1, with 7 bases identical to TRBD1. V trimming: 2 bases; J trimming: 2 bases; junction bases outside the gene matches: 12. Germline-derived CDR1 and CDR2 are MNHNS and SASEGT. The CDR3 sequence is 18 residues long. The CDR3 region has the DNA TGTGCCAGCAGTGAACTAGTATTAGCAGGGGGAGGCAATCAGCCCCAGCATTTT. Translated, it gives CASSELVLAGGGNQPQHF.

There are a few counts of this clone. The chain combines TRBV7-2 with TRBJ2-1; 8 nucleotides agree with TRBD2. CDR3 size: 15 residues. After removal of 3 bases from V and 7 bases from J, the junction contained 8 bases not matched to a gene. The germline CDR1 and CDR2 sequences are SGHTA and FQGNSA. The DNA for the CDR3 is TGTGCCAGCAGCTTCTCCGGGCTAGCGGGTAATGAGCAGTTCTTC. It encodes CASSFSGLAGNEQFF.

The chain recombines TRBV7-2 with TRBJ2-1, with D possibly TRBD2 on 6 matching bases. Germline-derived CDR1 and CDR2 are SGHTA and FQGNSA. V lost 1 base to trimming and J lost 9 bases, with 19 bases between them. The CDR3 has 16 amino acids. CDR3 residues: CASSLGLAIVRSEQFF. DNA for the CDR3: TGTGCCAGCAGCTTAGGCCTAGCGATAGTTAGGAGTGAGCAGTTCTTC.

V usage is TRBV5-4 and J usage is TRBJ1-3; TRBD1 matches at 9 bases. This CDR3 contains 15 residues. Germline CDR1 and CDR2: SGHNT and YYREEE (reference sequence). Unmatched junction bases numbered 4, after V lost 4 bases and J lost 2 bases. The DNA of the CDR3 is TGTGCCAGCAGCGGGACAGGGTCTGCTGGAAACACCATATATTTT. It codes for CASSGTGSAGNTIYF.

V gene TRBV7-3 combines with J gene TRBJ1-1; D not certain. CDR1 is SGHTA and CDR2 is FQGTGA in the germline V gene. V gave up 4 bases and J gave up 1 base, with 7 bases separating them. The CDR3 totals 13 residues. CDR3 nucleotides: TGTGCCAGCAGCTGGGCAGCGAACACTGAAGCTTTCTTT. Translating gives CASSWAANTEAFF.

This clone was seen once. The CDR3: CATQNRGASYEQYF. In DNA, the CDR3 is TGTGCCACCCAAAACAGGGGGGCCTCCTACGAGCAGTACTTC. The gene calls are TRBV25-1 and TRBJ2-7; 8 bases are shared with TRBD1. This CDR3 comprises 14 residues. The junction had 8 bases not matched to a gene; V was cut back by 10 bases and J by 0 bases. Germline values: CDR1 MGHDK, CDR2 SYGVNS.

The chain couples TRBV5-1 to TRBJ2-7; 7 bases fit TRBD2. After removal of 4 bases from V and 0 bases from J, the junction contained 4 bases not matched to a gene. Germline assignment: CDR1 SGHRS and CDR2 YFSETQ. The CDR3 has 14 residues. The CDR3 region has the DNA TGCGCCAGCAGCCGTGGCGGGAGCTCCTACGAGCAGTACTTC. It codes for CASSRGGSSYEQYF.

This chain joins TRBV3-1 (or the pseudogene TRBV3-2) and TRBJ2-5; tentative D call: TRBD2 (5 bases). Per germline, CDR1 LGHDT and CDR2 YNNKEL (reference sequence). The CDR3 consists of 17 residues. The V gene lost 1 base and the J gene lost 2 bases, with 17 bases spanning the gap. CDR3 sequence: CASSQGLGENPQETQYF. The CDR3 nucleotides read TGTGCCAGCAGCCAAGGCCTGGGAGAAAACCCTCAAGAGACCCAGTACTTC.

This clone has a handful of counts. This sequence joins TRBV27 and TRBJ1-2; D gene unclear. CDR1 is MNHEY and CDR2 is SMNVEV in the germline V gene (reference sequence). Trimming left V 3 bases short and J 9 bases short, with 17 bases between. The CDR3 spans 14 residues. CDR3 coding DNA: TGTGCCAGCAGTTTTGCAGGATCAAACGAGCGCTACACCTTC. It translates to CASSFAGSNERYTF.

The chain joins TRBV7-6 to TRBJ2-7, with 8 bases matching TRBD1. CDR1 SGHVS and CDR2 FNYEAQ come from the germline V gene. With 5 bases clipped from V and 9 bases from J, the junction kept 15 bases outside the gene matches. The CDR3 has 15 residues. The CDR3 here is CASSPSGTGKAVQYF. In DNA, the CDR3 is TGTGCCAGCAGCCCCTCCGGGACAGGTAAAGCTGTGCAGTACTTC.